This T cell receptor (beta chain) was identified during a study of shared clonotypes between healthy human individuals. Assay: immunoSEQ multiplex PCR; the TCRdb copy retains only in-frame clones and omits some. The repertoire holds over a million clones, with around 95% as singletons. V shed 8 bases and J shed 6 bases, with 13 bases lying between them. The CDR3 spans 12 residues. Germline loops: CDR1 MNHEY, CDR2 SVGAGI. This chain connects TRBV6-5 to TRBJ1-2; a weak D match, TRBD1 (5 bases). The sequence was collected from a man aged 25 to 45 in good health. Sequenced material: naive CD4+ T cells sorted from blood. The subset here: CD45RA+ positively selected. The CDR3 sequence: CASWGSMDGYTF. As DNA, the CDR3 is TGTGCCAGCTGGGGGTCTATGGATGGCTACACCTTC.